This T cell receptor beta chain derives from a study of technical replicates of blood from a few donors. The method was immunoSEQ multiplex PCR; TCRdb's version includes in-frame clones alone and lacks a portion of them. The repertoire holds 70,000 to 90,000 clones, 90% to 95% seen once, with about 0.23% in the top ten. The germline gives CDR1 MDHEN, CDR2 SYDVKM. There are 14 residues in the CDR3. Trimming took 7 bases from V and 10 from J, leaving 19 bases between them. This receptor was taken from a human donor in good health. This chain links TRBV28 with TRBJ1-4; the D gene is possibly TRBD1 (5 bases). Material for sequencing was T cells isolated from PBMCs. In DNA, the CDR3 is TGTGCCAGCACCCGACCGGGGGGGGACCTAAAACTGTTTTTT. This codes for CASTRPGGDLKLFF.